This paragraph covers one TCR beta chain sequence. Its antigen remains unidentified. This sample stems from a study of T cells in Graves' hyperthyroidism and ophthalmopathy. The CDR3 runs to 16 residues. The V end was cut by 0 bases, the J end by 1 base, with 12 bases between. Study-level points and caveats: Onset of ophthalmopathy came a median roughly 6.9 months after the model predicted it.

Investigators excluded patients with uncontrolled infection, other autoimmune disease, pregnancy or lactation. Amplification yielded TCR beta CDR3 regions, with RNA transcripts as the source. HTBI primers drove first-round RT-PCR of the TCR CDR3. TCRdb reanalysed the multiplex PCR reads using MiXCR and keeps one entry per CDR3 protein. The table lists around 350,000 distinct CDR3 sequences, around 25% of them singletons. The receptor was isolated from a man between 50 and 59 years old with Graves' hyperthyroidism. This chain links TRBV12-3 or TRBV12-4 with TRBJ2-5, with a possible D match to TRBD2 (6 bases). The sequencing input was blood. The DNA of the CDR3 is TGTGCCAGCAGTTTAGCGGGAGGCCTGCCCCAAGAGACCCAGTACTTC. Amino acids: CASSLAGGLPQETQYF.